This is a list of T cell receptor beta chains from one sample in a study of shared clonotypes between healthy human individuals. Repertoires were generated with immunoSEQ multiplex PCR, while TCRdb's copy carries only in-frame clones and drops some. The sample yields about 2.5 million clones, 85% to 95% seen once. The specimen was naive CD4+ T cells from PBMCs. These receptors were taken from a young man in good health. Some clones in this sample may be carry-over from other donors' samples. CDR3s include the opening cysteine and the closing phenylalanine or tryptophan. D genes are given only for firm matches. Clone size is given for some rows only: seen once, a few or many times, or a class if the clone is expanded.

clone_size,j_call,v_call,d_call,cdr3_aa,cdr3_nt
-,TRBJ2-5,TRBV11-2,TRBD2,CASSLVVTSGTEGGQYF,TGTGCCAGCAGCTTAGTTGTGACTAGCGGCACCGAAGGTGGCCAGTACTTC
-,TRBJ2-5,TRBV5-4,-,CASSLFTLDQETQYF,TGTGCCAGCAGCTTGTTCACCCTAGATCAAGAGACCCAGTACTTC
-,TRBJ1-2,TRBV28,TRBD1,CASSLIPTDAGGVYGYTF,TGTGCCAGCAGTTTAATCCCCACCGATGCAGGGGGCGTCTATGGCTACACCTTC
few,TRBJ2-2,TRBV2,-,CASSESGGPGELFF,TGTGCCAGCAGTGAGAGTGGTGGGCCCGGGGAGCTGTTTTTT
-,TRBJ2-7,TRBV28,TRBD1,CASSSLFIDGTGSYEQYF,TGTGCCAGCAGTTCACTCTTTATTGACGGGACAGGCTCCTACGAGCAGTACTTC
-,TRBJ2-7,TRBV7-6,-,CASSRTRAHEQYF,TGTGCCAGCAGCCGTACCAGGGCCCACGAGCAGTACTTC
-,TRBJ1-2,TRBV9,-,CASSVDAFDVYGYTF,TGTGCCAGCAGCGTAGATGCATTCGACGTCTATGGCTACACCTTC
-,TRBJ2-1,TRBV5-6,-,CASSWDGQSDNEQFF,TGTGCCAGCAGCTGGGATGGACAGTCAGACAATGAGCAGTTCTTC
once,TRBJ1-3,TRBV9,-,CASSPRHQVGGNTIYF,TGTGCCAGCAGCCCCCGACACCAGGTCGGTGGAAACACCATATATTTT
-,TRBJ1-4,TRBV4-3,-,CASSPQRGVLEKLFF,TGCGCCAGCAGCCCCCAAAGGGGGGTTTTGGAAAAACTGTTTTTT
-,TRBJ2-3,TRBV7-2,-,CASSKQLVGTQYF,TGTGCCAGCAGCAAACAACTAGTCGGAACGCAGTATTTT
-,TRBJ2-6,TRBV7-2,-,CASSTRRTGANVLTF,TGTGCCAGCAGCACCCGCCGGACTGGGGCCAACGTCCTGACTTTC
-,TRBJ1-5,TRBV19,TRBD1,CASSALGQGVVQPQHF,TGTGCCAGTAGCGCCCTCGGACAGGGGGTAGTTCAGCCCCAGCATTTT
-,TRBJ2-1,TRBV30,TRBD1,CAWSEGAMGVRYNEQFF,TGTGCCTGGAGTGAGGGGGCCATGGGGGTACGGTACAATGAGCAGTTCTTC
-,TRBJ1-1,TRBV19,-,CASIPDSSNTEAFF,TGTGCCAGTATTCCGGACAGCTCTAACACTGAAGCTTTCTTT
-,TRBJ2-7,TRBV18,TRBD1,CASSPDRVYEQYF,TGTGCCAGCTCACCCGACAGGGTCTACGAGCAGTACTTC
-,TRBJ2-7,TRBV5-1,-,CASSPTTDYEQYF,TGCGCCAGCAGCCCAACGACGGACTACGAGCAGTACTTC
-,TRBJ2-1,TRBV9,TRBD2,CASSDSGTSGSRDEQFF,TGTGCCAGCAGCGACTCCGGGACTAGCGGGAGTAGGGATGAGCAGTTCTTC
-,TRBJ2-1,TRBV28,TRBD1,CASTLEETGGYYNEQFF,TGTGCCAGCACCCTGGAAGAGACAGGGGGGTACTACAATGAGCAGTTCTTC
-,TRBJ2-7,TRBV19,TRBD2,CASSTPGLASEQYF,TGTGCCAGTAGTACCCCGGGACTAGCGTCCGAGCAGTACTTC
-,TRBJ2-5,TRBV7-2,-,CASSPEGGAETQYF,TGTGCCAGCAGCCCCGAGGGGGGGGCAGAGACCCAGTACTTC
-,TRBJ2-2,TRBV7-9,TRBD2,CASQERSGGANTGELFF,TGTGCCAGCCAAGAGCGTAGCGGGGGCGCGAACACCGGGGAGCTGTTTTTT
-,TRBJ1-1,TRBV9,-,CASSGQGGRAAFF,TGTGCCAGCAGCGGCCAAGGGGGGCGCGCAGCTTTCTTT
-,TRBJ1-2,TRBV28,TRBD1,CASSLRDRGGYTF,TGTGCCAGCAGTTTACGGGACAGGGGTGGCTACACCTTC
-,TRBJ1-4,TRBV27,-,CASSLSPPNFWAVNEKLFF,TGTGCCAGCAGTTTATCCCCCCCCAATTTCTGGGCTGTCAATGAAAAACTGTTTTTT
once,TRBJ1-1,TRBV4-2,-,CASSQGGGVSEAFF,TGTGCCAGCAGCCAAGGGGGAGGCGTATCTGAAGCTTTCTTT
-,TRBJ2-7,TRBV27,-,CASSFGPGESYEQYF,TGTGCCAGCAGTTTTGGACCAGGGGAGTCCTACGAGCAGTACTTC
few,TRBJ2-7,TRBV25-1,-,CASSDYEQYF,TGTGCCAGCAGTGACTACGAGCAGTACTTC
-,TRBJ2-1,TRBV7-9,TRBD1,CASSLQGARNEQFF,TGTGCCAGCAGCTTACAGGGGGCGAGGAATGAGCAGTTCTTC
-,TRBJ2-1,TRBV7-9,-,CASRSPGLDEQFF,TGTGCCAGCAGGTCTCCTGGACTGGATGAGCAGTTCTTC
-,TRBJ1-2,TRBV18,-,CASSPPQNRNYGYTF,TGTGCCAGCTCACCACCGCAGAACCGGAACTATGGCTACACCTTC
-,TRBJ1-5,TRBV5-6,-,CASSLAGGYSNQPQHF,TGTGCCAGCAGCTTGGCCGGCGGCTATAGCAATCAGCCCCAGCATTTT
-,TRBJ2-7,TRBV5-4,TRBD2,CASSDQTSGTYEQYF,TGTGCCAGCAGCGATCAGACTAGCGGGACCTACGAGCAGTACTTC
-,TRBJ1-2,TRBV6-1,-,CASSAIPPGLRRSNYGYTF,TGTGCCAGCAGTGCGATTCCACCGGGACTCCGAAGATCGAACTATGGCTACACCTTC
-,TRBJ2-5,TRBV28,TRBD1,CASSSLGTGGGETQYF,TGTGCCAGCAGTTCCCTGGGGACAGGGGGCGGCGAGACCCAGTACTTC
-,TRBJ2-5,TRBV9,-,CASSPSGYQETQYF,TGTGCCAGCAGCCCGTCGGGCTACCAAGAGACCCAGTACTTC
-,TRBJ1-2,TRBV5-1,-,CASSLDSASNGYTF,TGCGCCAGCAGCTTAGATTCGGCGTCGAATGGCTACACCTTC
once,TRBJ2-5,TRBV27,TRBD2,CASSPPRLAGQETQYF,TGTGCCAGCAGTCCCCCCAGACTAGCGGGACAAGAGACCCAGTACTTC